This is a list of T cell receptor beta chains from one sample in a study of shared clonotypes between healthy human individuals. Clones were sequenced by immunoSEQ multiplex PCR, and TCRdb holds only the in-frame ones, with some missing. The repertoire holds roughly 2 million clones, approximately 94% seen once, with about 0.13% in the top ten. Material for sequencing was naive CD4+ T cells sorted from blood. These receptors all stem from a man younger than 35 in good health. CDR3s include the opening cysteine and the closing phenylalanine or tryptophan. A D gene is named only where the DNA matches it firmly. Size values are once, few and many counts, or a class for expanded clones, and some rows have none.

abundance: few; v_gene: TRBV7-9; d_gene: TRBD1; len: 14; j_gene: TRBJ2-7; CDR3nt: TGTGCCAGCAGCTTAGGCGACAGGGTCCACGAGCAGTACTTC; CDR3aa: CASSLGDRVHEQYF
abundance: -; v_gene: TRBV28; d_gene: -; len: 13; j_gene: TRBJ2-4; CDR3nt: TGTGCCAGCGGGAAGGGTGGGGTTAACATTCAGTACTTC; CDR3aa: CASGKGGVNIQYF
abundance: once; v_gene: TRBV19; d_gene: -; len: 14; j_gene: TRBJ2-7; CDR3nt: TGTGCCAGTAGTACAACGACAGTCTCCTACGAGCAGTACTTC; CDR3aa: CASSTTTVSYEQYF
abundance: -; v_gene: TRBV6-6; d_gene: -; len: 12; j_gene: TRBJ2-4; CDR3nt: TGTGCCAGCAGTGTAGGGGAATACATTCAGTACTTC; CDR3aa: CASSVGEYIQYF
abundance: -; v_gene: TRBV5-1; d_gene: -; len: 13; j_gene: TRBJ2-2; CDR3nt: TGCGCCTCTTCGGGGACAAACACCGGGGAGCTGTTTTTT; CDR3aa: CASSGTNTGELFF
abundance: -; v_gene: TRBV6-6; d_gene: -; len: 12; j_gene: TRBJ1-5; CDR3nt: TGTGCCAGCAGAGCGAGCAATCAGCCCCAGCATTTT; CDR3aa: CASRASNQPQHF
abundance: -; v_gene: TRBV6-5; d_gene: -; len: 14; j_gene: TRBJ1-5; CDR3nt: TGTGCCAGCACCGAGGGGGGAAGCAATCAGCCCCAGCATTTT; CDR3aa: CASTEGGSNQPQHF
abundance: -; v_gene: TRBV5-6; d_gene: -; len: 15; j_gene: TRBJ1-3; CDR3nt: TGTGCCAGCAGTCTCAGTTTCTCCTCTGGAAACACCATATATTTT; CDR3aa: CASSLSFSSGNTIYF
abundance: -; v_gene: TRBV9; d_gene: -; len: 14; j_gene: TRBJ1-4; CDR3nt: TGTGCCAGCAGCGTTCGTCCATTGGGAGAAAAACTGTTTTTT; CDR3aa: CASSVRPLGEKLFF
abundance: -; v_gene: TRBV28; d_gene: -; len: 11; j_gene: TRBJ1-1; CDR3nt: TGTGCCAGCAGTTTGGCGAGACGAGCTTTCTTT; CDR3aa: CASSLARRAFF
abundance: -; v_gene: TRBV28; d_gene: TRBD1; len: 13; j_gene: TRBJ1-5; CDR3nt: TGTGCCAGCAGTGGACAGGACAATCAGCCCCAGCATTTT; CDR3aa: CASSGQDNQPQHF
abundance: -; v_gene: TRBV6-5; d_gene: -; len: 14; j_gene: TRBJ1-6; CDR3nt: TGTGCCAGCAGTTACTCGGAGTATAATTCACCCCTCCACTTT; CDR3aa: CASSYSEYNSPLHF
abundance: -; v_gene: TRBV7-9; d_gene: TRBD1; len: 15; j_gene: TRBJ1-1; CDR3nt: TGTGCCAGCAGACTATCGACAGGGCCGTCCACTGAAGCTTTCTTT; CDR3aa: CASRLSTGPSTEAFF
abundance: -; v_gene: TRBV5-4; d_gene: -; len: 14; j_gene: TRBJ2-3; CDR3nt: TGTGCCAGCAGCCCTGGTAGAGAAACAGATACGCAGTATTTT; CDR3aa: CASSPGRETDTQYF
abundance: once; v_gene: TRBV6-1; d_gene: -; len: 11; j_gene: TRBJ2-7; CDR3nt: TGTGCCACCAACATCAGGGTCGAGCAGTACTTC; CDR3aa: CATNIRVEQYF
abundance: -; v_gene: TRBV11-2; d_gene: -; len: 14; j_gene: TRBJ1-5; CDR3nt: TGTGCCAGCAGCCCGACAGGTACTCATCAGCCCCAGCATTTT; CDR3aa: CASSPTGTHQPQHF
abundance: -; v_gene: TRBV7-2; d_gene: TRBD2; len: 15; j_gene: TRBJ2-3; CDR3nt: TGTGCCAGCAGCTTTATGGCGGGAGATATAGATACGCAGTATTTT; CDR3aa: CASSFMAGDIDTQYF
abundance: -; v_gene: TRBV28; d_gene: -; len: 14; j_gene: TRBJ2-7; CDR3nt: TGTGCCAGCAGTTCTTATTGGGGAAACTACGAGCAGTACTTC; CDR3aa: CASSSYWGNYEQYF
abundance: -; v_gene: TRBV11-2; d_gene: TRBD1; len: 16; j_gene: TRBJ2-7; CDR3nt: TGTGCCAGCAGCTTAGGGTGGGACAGGGGAACCTACGAGCAGTACTTC; CDR3aa: CASSLGWDRGTYEQYF
abundance: -; v_gene: TRBV5-1; d_gene: -; len: 12; j_gene: TRBJ1-1; CDR3nt: TGCGCCAGCAGCTTGGGGGAAGGGGAAGCTTTCTTT; CDR3aa: CASSLGEGEAFF
abundance: -; v_gene: TRBV5-4; d_gene: -; len: 17; j_gene: TRBJ2-2; CDR3nt: TGTGCCAGCAGCGCCCCCCCGACAGGACCAGGCACCGGGGAGCTGTTTTTT; CDR3aa: CASSAPPTGPGTGELFF
abundance: -; v_gene: TRBV19; d_gene: TRBD1; len: 16; j_gene: TRBJ1-2; CDR3nt: TGTGCCAAACATCTCCCGGGACAGGGTTTCCTGTATGGCTACACCTTC; CDR3aa: CAKHLPGQGFLYGYTF
abundance: -; v_gene: TRBV5-1; d_gene: TRBD2; len: 16; j_gene: TRBJ2-2; CDR3nt: TGCGCCAGCAGCGGGTGGGCGGGAGAAGGAACCGGGGAGCTGTTTTTT; CDR3aa: CASSGWAGEGTGELFF
abundance: -; v_gene: TRBV9; d_gene: TRBD2; len: 15; j_gene: TRBJ2-2; CDR3nt: TGTGCCAGCAGCGTCAGGGAGGGGTATACCGGGGAGCTGTTTTTT; CDR3aa: CASSVREGYTGELFF
abundance: -; v_gene: TRBV7-8; d_gene: -; len: 14; j_gene: TRBJ1-1; CDR3nt: TGTGCCAGCAGCTTCGGGGGGAGGGACACTGAAGCTTTCTTT; CDR3aa: CASSFGGRDTEAFF
abundance: -; v_gene: TRBV7-8; d_gene: -; len: 14; j_gene: TRBJ2-7; CDR3nt: TGTGCCAGCAGCTTAGCAACAGGGTCCTACGAGCAGTACTTC; CDR3aa: CASSLATGSYEQYF
abundance: once; v_gene: TRBV9; d_gene: -; len: 13; j_gene: TRBJ1-1; CDR3nt: TGTGCCAGCAGCCGAGTGCTGAACACTGAAGCTTTCTTT; CDR3aa: CASSRVLNTEAFF
abundance: -; v_gene: TRBV6-5; d_gene: -; len: 16; j_gene: TRBJ1-6; CDR3nt: TGTGCCAGCAGTTACTCGGTGTATCCAGATAATTCACCCCTCCACTTT; CDR3aa: CASSYSVYPDNSPLHF
abundance: -; v_gene: TRBV9; d_gene: -; len: 14; j_gene: TRBJ1-4; CDR3nt: TGTGCCAGCAGCGTAGGAGGGAGTAATGAAAAACTGTTTTTT; CDR3aa: CASSVGGSNEKLFF
abundance: -; v_gene: TRBV7-2; d_gene: -; len: 15; j_gene: TRBJ1-3; CDR3nt: TGTGCCAGCAGCCTATCGTTGGGGCCTGGAAACACCATATATTTT; CDR3aa: CASSLSLGPGNTIYF
abundance: -; v_gene: TRBV9; d_gene: -; len: 14; j_gene: TRBJ2-5; CDR3nt: TGTGCCAGCAGCGCGAGGTGGTTTGGGGAGACCCAGTACTTC; CDR3aa: CASSARWFGETQYF
abundance: -; v_gene: TRBV11-2; d_gene: -; len: 14; j_gene: TRBJ1-1; CDR3nt: TGTGCCAGCAGGCGCGGGACTGAGAACACTGAAGCTTTCTTT; CDR3aa: CASRRGTENTEAFF
abundance: once; v_gene: TRBV12-5; d_gene: -; len: 15; j_gene: TRBJ2-3; CDR3nt: TGTGCTAGTGGTACGGGGTCCGGGAACCCAGATACGCAGTATTTT; CDR3aa: CASGTGSGNPDTQYF
abundance: -; v_gene: TRBV4-2; d_gene: -; len: 17; j_gene: TRBJ2-3; CDR3nt: TGTGCCAGCAGCCAAGCCGCCGTAGGTGGGGCCACAGATACGCAGTATTTT; CDR3aa: CASSQAAVGGATDTQYF
abundance: -; v_gene: TRBV6-5; d_gene: -; len: 12; j_gene: TRBJ2-7; CDR3nt: TGTGCCAGCACGGCAGGGGTCGGGGAGCAGTACTTC; CDR3aa: CASTAGVGEQYF
abundance: once; v_gene: TRBV10-3; d_gene: -; len: 13; j_gene: TRBJ2-7; CDR3nt: TGTGCCATCAGTGAGCCCCCTTTCTACGAGCAGTACTTC; CDR3aa: CAISEPPFYEQYF
abundance: -; v_gene: TRBV5-1; d_gene: TRBD1; len: 14; j_gene: TRBJ2-7; CDR3nt: TGCGCCAGCAGCTTTGCCCAGGGGGCATACGAGCAGTACTTC; CDR3aa: CASSFAQGAYEQYF
abundance: -; v_gene: TRBV6-1; d_gene: -; len: 11; j_gene: TRBJ2-7; CDR3nt: TGTGCCAGCAGTGAAAGGCGTGAGCAGTACTTC; CDR3aa: CASSERREQYF
abundance: -; v_gene: TRBV10-1; d_gene: -; len: 15; j_gene: TRBJ1-2; CDR3nt: TGCGCCAGCAGTGAGTCGACTTCGGGAGACGGGGGCTACACCTTC; CDR3aa: CASSESTSGDGGYTF
abundance: -; v_gene: TRBV30; d_gene: -; len: 11; j_gene: TRBJ1-2; CDR3nt: TGTGCCTGGAGCGCTCAATATGGCTACACCTTC; CDR3aa: CAWSAQYGYTF
abundance: -; v_gene: TRBV7-8; d_gene: -; len: 14; j_gene: TRBJ2-5; CDR3nt: TGTGCCAGCAGCTTTGGGGGTACAAAAGAGACCCAGTACTTC; CDR3aa: CASSFGGTKETQYF
abundance: -; v_gene: TRBV5-1; d_gene: -; len: 13; j_gene: TRBJ2-7; CDR3nt: TGCGCCAGCAGCTTGAGGGGGGACTACGAGCAGTACTTC; CDR3aa: CASSLRGDYEQYF
abundance: -; v_gene: TRBV7-9; d_gene: -; len: 12; j_gene: TRBJ2-7; CDR3nt: TGTGCCAGCAGCTTATTCTCCTACGAGCAGTACTTC; CDR3aa: CASSLFSYEQYF
abundance: -; v_gene: TRBV9; d_gene: -; len: 14; j_gene: TRBJ1-1; CDR3nt: TGTGCCAGCAGCGTAGTAGCGGACAGAGCTGAAGCTTTCTTT; CDR3aa: CASSVVADRAEAFF
abundance: few; v_gene: TRBV30; d_gene: -; len: 14; j_gene: TRBJ1-1; CDR3nt: TGTGCCTGGAGGCATCCCCGGGCTGGAACTGAAGCTTTCTTT; CDR3aa: CAWRHPRAGTEAFF
abundance: -; v_gene: TRBV20-1; d_gene: -; len: 11; j_gene: TRBJ1-2; CDR3nt: TGCAGTGCTCAAAGGAGCTATGGCTACACCTTC; CDR3aa: CSAQRSYGYTF
abundance: once; v_gene: TRBV10-1; d_gene: -; len: 13; j_gene: TRBJ2-1; CDR3nt: TGCGCCAGCAGTGACCGCCCGTTTAGTGGGCAGTTCTTC; CDR3aa: CASSDRPFSGQFF
abundance: -; v_gene: TRBV5-1; d_gene: TRBD1; len: 16; j_gene: TRBJ1-4; CDR3nt: TGCGCCAGCAGCCAACAGCCGACAGGGTTGAATGAAAAACTGTTTTTT; CDR3aa: CASSQQPTGLNEKLFF
abundance: -; v_gene: TRBV4-1; d_gene: -; len: 14; j_gene: TRBJ2-5; CDR3nt: TGCGCCAGCAGCGCCCGACCTAGCACGGAGACCCAGTACTTC; CDR3aa: CASSARPSTETQYF